Shown below are 15 T cell receptor beta chains from a single sample sequenced in a study of memory CD8 T cells in hepatitis C reinfection. The sample's time point: peak reinfection, 3 to 8 weeks after reinfection detection. Sorted cells were sequenced directly ex vivo without any in vitro expansion. The assay was immunoSEQ multiplex PCR, and TCRdb's table has in-frame clones only and misses some. This table holds tens of thousands of clones, over 75% found once. The specimen was naive CD8+ T cells sorted from blood. Every receptor here comes from a man between 18 and 29 years old with hepatitis C virus infection.

The CDR3 protein is CASSLEDRQETQYF. The CDR3 DNA reads TGTGCCAGCAGCTTAGAGGACAGGCAAGAGACCCAGTACTTC. V and J are TRBV7-9 and TRBJ2-5; the match to TRBD1 covers 7 bases. This CDR3 comprises 14 residues. V was pared by 1 base and J by 2 bases, with 1 base of the junction left unmatched. Germline V lookup: CDR1 SEHNR, CDR2 FQNEAQ (reference sequence).

V gene TRBV6-5 combines with J gene TRBJ2-2, with 7 nucleotides matching TRBD2. Looked up from germline, CDR1 is MNHEY and CDR2 is SVGAGI. This CDR3 is 16 amino acids long. J lost 4 bases, V lost 4 bases, and 9 bases had no gene match. The CDR3 is CASSSAGTTLTGELFF. As DNA, the CDR3 is TGTGCCAGCAGTTCGGCCGGGACTACCCTCACCGGGGAGCTGTTTTTT.

This clone was detected once. The gene calls are TRBV19 and TRBJ2-7; the match to TRBD2 covers 11 bases. V shed 5 bases, J shed 5 bases, and the junction held 8 bases outside the gene matches. This CDR3 has 15 residues. Germline CDR1 reads LNHDA; CDR2 reads SQIVND (reference sequence). CDR3: CASSPLTSGINEQYF. For the CDR3, the DNA is TGTGCCAGTAGTCCCTTGACTAGCGGGATCAACGAGCAGTACTTC.

This clone was detected only a few times. The rearrangement joins TRBV5-6 to TRBJ2-7; a possible D gene is TRBD2 (5 bases). V lost 2 bases, J lost 7 bases, and 22 bases lay in between. Germline CDR1 and CDR2: SGHDT and YYEEEE. The CDR3 is 16 residues long. CDR3 in DNA: TGTGCCAGCAGCTTCGCACATTCAGCCCCATCGGGGGAGCAGTACGTC. Its translation: CASSFAHSAPSGEQYV.

The rearrangement joins TRBV28 to TRBJ2-2; no clear D. The CDR3 runs to 13 residues. Trimming cost V 4 bases and J 0 bases, with 3 bases left between them. Germline assignment: CDR1 MDHEN and CDR2 SYDVKM. In nucleotides, the CDR3 is TGTGCCAGCAGTTCAACGAACACCGGGGAGCTGTTTTTT. It translates to CASSSTNTGELFF.

This clone was detected a few times. The chain joins TRBV5-8 to TRBJ1-1; D call uncertain. Germline lookup yields CDR1 SGHTS and CDR2 YDEGEE. The CDR3 contains 11 residues. V gave up 0 bases and J gave up 11 bases, with 8 bases separating them. This CDR3 is CASSLGGRAFF. In DNA form, the CDR3 reads TGTGCCAGCAGCTTGGGAGGGAGGGCTTTCTTT.

The chain couples TRBV13 to TRBJ1-6; the D is unclear. Between the trimmed V and J ends, which lost 4 bases and 4 bases, there was a span of 11 bases. The CDR3 loop spans 15 amino acids. CDR1 and CDR2 from the germline V gene are PRHDT and FYEKMQ (reference sequence). Written as DNA, the CDR3 is TGTGCCAGCAGCTCCCGCACGGGGTATAATTCACCCCTCCACTTT. Translation: CASSSRTGYNSPLHF.

The chain is built from TRBV6-5 and TRBJ2-3, with D possibly being TRBD1 (6 bases). V was clipped by 2 bases and J by 0 bases, with 12 bases between them. The germline CDR1 and CDR2 sequences are MNHEY and SVGAGI. This CDR3 is built from 16 residues. CDR3 loop: CASSYKGGYSTDTQYF. The DNA for the CDR3 is TGTGCCAGCAGTTACAAAGGGGGTTATAGCACAGATACGCAGTATTTT.

The chain links TRBV4-1 to TRBJ1-6, with unresolved D. Between the trimmed V and J ends, which lost 7 bases and 3 bases, there was a span of 7 bases. The CDR3 sequence is 13 residues long. The germline V gene has CDR1 MGHRA and CDR2 YSYEKL. DNA for the CDR3: TGCGCCAGCACCCCGGGCTATAATTCACCCCTCCACTTT. Protein sequence: CASTPGYNSPLHF.

There are a few counts of this clone. The gene calls are TRBV10-3 and TRBJ2-1; D perhaps matches TRBD2 (5 bases). The CDR3 is 13 amino acids. The germline CDR1 and CDR2 sequences are ENHRY and SYGVKD. V was cut by 2 bases and J by 8 bases, with 10 bases left in between. DNA for the CDR3: TGTGCCATCAGTGAGGGACTGGGGTATGAGCAGTTCTTC. As protein: CAISEGLGYEQFF.

The V gene is TRBV11-1, the J gene TRBJ2-1, with 11 bases identical to TRBD2. Trimming removed 5 bases from V and 10 bases from J; junction bases left unmatched: 10. The germline V gene encodes CDR1 SGHAT and CDR2 FQDESV (reference sequence). The CDR3 sequence is 15 residues long. DNA for the CDR3: TGTGCCAGCAGCCCGAAGACTAGCGGGACAGGGGAGCAGTTCTTC. Protein: CASSPKTSGTGEQFF.

The CDR3 DNA reads as TGTGCCAGCAGTTACTCGAGCCAGCTAGATCAGCCCCAGCATTTT. It encodes CASSYSSQLDQPQHF. The chain has TRBV6-6 and TRBJ1-5; no reliable D call. The V and J ends lost 0 bases and 5 bases respectively, with 11 bases between them. Per germline, CDR1 MNHNY and CDR2 SVGAGI (reference sequence). The CDR3 is 15 residues long.

The chain uses TRBV5-1 and TRBJ1-2, with TRBD1 identical over 10 bases. Germline CDR1 SGHRS, CDR2 YFSETQ. The CDR3 extends over 14 amino acids. V was clipped by 0 bases and J by 8 bases; unmatched bases: 4. The CDR3, as DNA: TGCGCCAGCAGCTTGGGACAGGGGGCCGGAGGCTACACCTTC. This codes for CASSLGQGAGGYTF.

This sequence joins TRBV4-1 and TRBJ2-1; 8 nucleotides match TRBD2. CDR3 length equals 16 residues. Unmatched junction bases numbered 5, after V lost 1 base and J lost 3 bases. Germline CDR1 reads MGHRA; CDR2 reads YSYEKL. CDR3 DNA sequence: TGCGCCAGCAGCCAAGGGCAGCGGGAGTACTACAATGAGCAGTTCTTC. Its translation is CASSQGQREYYNEQFF.

The chain combines TRBV7-6 with TRBJ2-3, with 9 bases aligning to TRBD2. Germline CDR1 and CDR2: SGHVS and FNYEAQ. Losses at the gene ends were 3 bases for V and 4 bases for J; bases not matched to a gene: 5. The CDR3 is made up of 15 amino acids. DNA of the CDR3: TGTGCCAGCAGCTTCGGCGGGGGGGCCTCAGATACGCAGTATTTT. Protein: CASSFGGGASDTQYF.